Sequencing of this T cell receptor beta chain was carried out in a study of blood T cells in healthy people across ages. The CDR3 runs to 14 residues. Germline-derived CDR1 and CDR2 are LGHNA and YNFKEQ. V dropped 0 bases and J dropped 7 bases, with 13 bases sitting between them. Collection of around 9.3 milliliters of peripheral blood was performed for each donor. Researchers report isolating at least 6.5 million PBMCs per sample. Combining a sample-barcoded 5' primer with a J-beta primer mix, a second PCR ran for about 6 to 11 cycles. Carrying 12 random nucleotides, a template-switch adaptor labeled each individual cDNA molecule. TCRdb re-derived calls from the 5' RACE reads in MiXCR, one entry per CDR3 protein. The sample has fewer than 900,000 distinct CDR3 sequences, roughly 43% seen once.

The rearrangement uses TRBV4-2 and TRBJ2-7; D may be TRBD2 (5 bases). The TCR comes from a woman aged 60 to 75 in good health. Material: blood. CDR3 loop: CASSQDLASGEQYF. The CDR3 bases are TGTGCCAGCAGCCAAGATCTTGCGTCGGGAGAGCAGTACTTC.